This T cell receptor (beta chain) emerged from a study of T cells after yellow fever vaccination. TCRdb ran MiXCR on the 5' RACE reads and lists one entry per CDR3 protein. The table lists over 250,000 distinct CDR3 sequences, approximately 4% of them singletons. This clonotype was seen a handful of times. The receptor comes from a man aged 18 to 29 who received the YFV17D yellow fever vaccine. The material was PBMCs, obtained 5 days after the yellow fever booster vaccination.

The CDR3 is CASSSLAPETQYF. CDR3 nucleotides: TGTGCCAGCAGTTCACTGGCCCCAGAGACCCAGTACTTC. The chain joins TRBV6-1 to TRBJ2-5, with D unclear. The CDR3 totals 13 residues. Germline-derived CDR1 and CDR2 are MNHNS and SASEGT. With 5 bases removed from V and 4 bases from J, the gap between germline ends came to 11 bases.